The 17 T cell receptor beta chains reported below all come from one sample, sequenced in a study of blood T cell repertoires in COVID-19. Data came from immunoSEQ multiplex PCR; TCRdb stores just in-frame clones and leaves some out. Here the sample spans tens of thousands of clones, approximately 93% being singletons. The sequencing sample was made of peripheral blood. All receptors derive from a man between 65 and 80 years old with active COVID-19.

The chain employs TRBV24-1 and TRBJ1-5; D gene uncertain. The germline gives CDR1 KGHDR, CDR2 SFDVKD. The CDR3 extends over 17 amino acids. V dropped 4 bases and J dropped 4 bases, with 19 bases sitting between them. CDR3 in amino acids: CATSDPAGVGGNQPQHF. DNA for the CDR3: TGTGCCACCAGTGACCCTGCCGGGGTGGGTGGGAATCAGCCCCAGCATTTT.

The chain employs TRBV4-1 and TRBJ2-1, with 9 bases fitting TRBD2. Trimming cost V 4 bases and J 6 bases; bases outside gene matches: 4. The CDR3 totals 14 residues. CDR1 and CDR2 from the germline V gene are MGHRA and YSYEKL. The CDR3 DNA sequence: TGCGCCAGCAGCCCTCGCGGGGGGGGCAATGAGCAGTTCTTC. Its translation is CASSPRGGGNEQFF.

V usage is TRBV25-1 and J usage is TRBJ1-5, with D possibly TRBD1 on 6 matching bases. Trimming took 4 bases from V and 9 from J, leaving 16 bases between them. The CDR3 spans 14 residues. In germline, CDR1 is MGHDK, CDR2 SYGVNS. The CDR3: CASSVRQVDWPQHF. CDR3 nucleotide sequence: TGTGCCAGCAGTGTCCGACAGGTCGATTGGCCCCAGCATTTT.

The J gene is TRBJ2-6, the V gene TRBV5-1; tentative D call: TRBD1 (5 bases). The ends were cut back, 2 bases at V and 0 bases at J, with 12 bases in the middle. The CDR3 extends over 17 amino acids. Germline V gene sequence: CDR1 SGHRS, CDR2 YFSETQ. CDR3 nucleotides: TGCGCCAGCAGCTTTGGGGCGGAGAACTCTGGGGCCAACGTCCTGACTTTC. As protein: CASSFGAENSGANVLTF.

Here the CDR3 reads CASSPDRAILDEQFF. CDR3 coding DNA: TGTGCCAGCAGCCCGGACAGGGCTATATTGGATGAGCAGTTCTTC. V usage is TRBV7-9 and J usage is TRBJ2-1, with TRBD1 matching over 8 bases. The germline CDR1 and CDR2 sequences are SEHNR and FQNEAQ (reference sequence). Losses at the gene ends were 5 bases for V and 8 bases for J; bases not matched to a gene: 11. This CDR3 is built from 15 residues. The full variable domain, rest sourced from reference TRBV7-9 and TRBJ2-1, is DTGVSQNPRHKITKRGQNVTFRCDPISEHNRLYWYRQTLGQGPEFLTYFQNEAQLEKSRLLSDRFSAERPKGSFSTLEIQRTEQGDSAMYLCASSPDRAILDEQFFGPGTRLTVL.

V gene TRBV29-1 combines with J gene TRBJ1-4; D gene unclear. Germline-derived CDR1 and CDR2 are SQVTM and ANQGSEA. Trimming cost V 3 bases and J 4 bases, with 9 bases left between them. This CDR3 has 13 amino acids. The CDR3 spells CSVDREDNEKLFF. DNA of the CDR3: TGCAGCGTTGATCGGGAGGATAATGAAAAACTGTTTTTT.

The chain carries TRBV3-1 (or the pseudogene TRBV3-2) and TRBJ2-1; 12 nucleotides align to TRBD2. The junction had 5 bases not matched to a gene; V was cut back by 6 bases and J by 8 bases. CDR1 is LGHDT, CDR2 YNNKEL, per germline (reference sequence). This CDR3 contains 14 residues. For the CDR3, the DNA is TGTGCCAGCAGGTCTAGCGGGGGGGTTGATGAGCAGTTCTTC. Encoded protein: CASRSSGGVDEQFF.

The chain employs TRBV18 and TRBJ2-7, with 7 bases that match TRBD1. CDR1 is KGHSH, CDR2 LQKENI, per germline. V was clipped by 3 bases and J by 6 bases; unmatched bases: 5. This CDR3 contains 13 residues. The CDR3 coding sequence is TGTGCCAGCTCACCCCGGGACAGAGGCGAGCAGTACTTC. It specifies CASSPRDRGEQYF.

The chain links TRBV5-1 to TRBJ2-3; TRBD2 might be the D (6 bases). CDR1 and CDR2 from the germline V gene are SGHRS and YFSETQ. Trimming took 4 bases from V and 0 from J, leaving 9 bases between them. The CDR3 length is 14 residues. In nucleotides, the CDR3 is TGCGCCAGCAGCGGGGGGTCTAGCACAGATACGCAGTATTTT. Its protein is CASSGGSSTDTQYF.

The chain has TRBV6-5 and TRBJ2-7; 9 bases agree with TRBD1. Germline assignment: CDR1 MNHEY and CDR2 SVGAGI. V was clipped by 6 bases and J by 4 bases; unmatched bases: 7. The CDR3 contains 14 residues. The CDR3 DNA reads as TGTGCCAGCAGCCGGGCGGGACAGGGTTACGAGCAGTACTTC. As protein: CASSRAGQGYEQYF.

The rearrangement joins TRBV29-1 to TRBJ2-2; 10 bases fit TRBD2. The CDR3 consists of 14 residues. Trimming cost V 4 bases and J 3 bases; bases outside gene matches: 2. The germline CDR1 and CDR2 sequences are SQVTM and ANQGSEA. The CDR3 nucleotides are TGCAGCGTTGGGAGCGGGGGGGACACCGGGGAGCTGTTTTTT. Translated: CSVGSGGDTGELFF.

The chain links TRBV2 to TRBJ1-5, with 8 bases fitting TRBD1. The CDR3 is made up of 16 amino acids. The germline V gene has CDR1 SNHLY and CDR2 FYNNEI. Unmatched junction bases numbered 8, after V lost 7 bases and J lost 0 bases. The CDR3 spells CASKGTGLYSNQPQHF. In DNA, the CDR3 is TGTGCCAGCAAAGGGACAGGTCTTTATAGCAATCAGCCCCAGCATTTT.

J is TRBJ2-5 and V is TRBV5-1, with D possibly TRBD1 on 5 matching bases. Per the germline V gene, CDR1 is SGHRS and CDR2 is YFSETQ. Trimming shortened V by 0 bases and J by 1 base, and 10 bases separated the two germline ends. The CDR3 is made up of 15 amino acids. CDR3 in amino acids: CASSLADKFQETQYF. In nucleotides, the CDR3 is TGCGCCAGCAGCTTGGCGGACAAATTCCAAGAGACCCAGTACTTC. Together with reference TRBV5-1 and TRBJ2-5, the CDR3 gives the full variable domain: KAGVTQTPRYLIKTRGQQVTLSCSPISGHRSVSWYQQTPGQGLQFLFEYFSETQRNKGNFPGRFSGRQFSNSRSEMNVSTLELGDSALYLCASSLADKFQETQYFGPGTRLLVL.

The chain employs TRBV5-1 and TRBJ2-5; 13 bases line up with TRBD2. The CDR3 runs to 15 residues. Germline CDR1 is SGHRS and CDR2 is YFSETQ. Germline trimming cut 6 bases from V and 1 base from J; bases unmatched to any gene: 3. The CDR3 DNA reads TGCGCCAGCACTACTAGCGGGGGGGCCCAAGAGACCCAGTACTTC. This sequence encodes CASTTSGGAQETQYF.

The chain joins TRBV12-2 to TRBJ2-2; TRBD1, the table's D call, was not compared with the DNA. TRBV12-2 is a recognized pseudogene. This CDR3 is built from 16 residues. CDR3 loop: CASRLEGTANTGELFF. CDR3 bases: TGTGCAAGTCGCCTCGAGGGGACAGCGAACACCGGGGAGCTGTTTTTT.

The chain recombines TRBV5-6 with TRBJ2-3; 12 bases agree with TRBD2. Germline V gives CDR1 SGHDT, CDR2 YYEEEE. With 0 bases clipped from V and 8 bases from J, the junction kept 4 bases outside the gene matches. The CDR3 is 15 amino acids. The CDR3 loop reads CASSLGLAGVGTQYF. DNA for the CDR3: TGTGCCAGCAGCTTGGGACTAGCGGGGGTTGGTACGCAGTATTTT.

This chain uses TRBV9 with TRBJ2-3; 12 bases match TRBD2. CDR3 length: 19 amino acids. V lost 1 base, J lost 1 base, and 10 bases stayed unmatched. Germline CDR1 reads SGDLS; CDR2 reads YYNGEE. The CDR3 nucleotides read TGTGCCAGCAGCGTACTGGGGCTAGCGGGGGGGCCGCGCACAGATACGCAGTATTTT. Translated: CASSVLGLAGGPRTDTQYF.